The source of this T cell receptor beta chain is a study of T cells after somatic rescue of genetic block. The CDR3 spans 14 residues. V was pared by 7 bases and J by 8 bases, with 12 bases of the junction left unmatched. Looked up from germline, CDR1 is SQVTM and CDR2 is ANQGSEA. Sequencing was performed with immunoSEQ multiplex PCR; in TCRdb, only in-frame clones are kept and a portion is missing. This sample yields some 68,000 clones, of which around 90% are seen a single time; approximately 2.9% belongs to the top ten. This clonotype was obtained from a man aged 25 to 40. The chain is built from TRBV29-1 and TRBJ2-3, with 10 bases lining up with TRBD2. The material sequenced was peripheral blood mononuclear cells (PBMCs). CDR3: CSERTSGKDGTQYF. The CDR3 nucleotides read TGCAGCGAACGGACTAGCGGAAAGGATGGTACGCAGTATTTT.